This T cell receptor beta chain was identified in a study of T cell responses to AZD1222 COVID-19 vaccine. Regarding this clone: Its target is not known.

Produced via immunoSEQ multiplex PCR; TCRdb's table is partial and in-frame only. The table includes 130,000 to 150,000 clones, 75% to 95% detected once. The CDR3 is 14 amino acids. Germline-derived CDR1 and CDR2 are MGHDK and SYGVNS. V lost 1 base, J lost 7 bases, and 4 bases stayed unmatched. Study findings and constraints: Nearly half of spike-specific TCRs reportedly target unmutated variant regions. White British donors predominated, females outnumbered males, and clonal diversity was possibly underestimated.

The sequence was obtained from an adult in good health. The sample consisted of peripheral blood, taken on day 0 of MenACWY control vaccination. The chain recombines TRBV25-1 with TRBJ1-1; 9 bases are a match to TRBD1. CDR3 DNA: TGTGCCAGCAGTGAATTCGGGGACAGGGATGAAGCTTTCTTT. Translation: CASSEFGDRDEAFF.